This entry features one T cell receptor beta chain sequence. The target antigen is unknown. This record belongs to a study of cytomegalovirus exposure and HLA in healthy donors. Study findings and constraints: The listing of some 170 TCR beta chains classed them as cytomegalovirus-associated.

Primers: 60 Vbeta forward and 13 Jbeta reverse. Data came from immunoSEQ multiplex PCR; TCRdb stores just in-frame clones and leaves some out. This repertoire shows some 190,000 clones, 76% found once; its top ten account for about 1.5%. The CDR3 loop spans 14 amino acids. In germline, CDR1 is SEHNR, CDR2 FQNEAQ (reference sequence). With 1 base removed from V and 0 bases from J, the gap between germline ends came to 6 bases. Participants comprised healthy donors of bone marrow. The V gene is TRBV7-9, the J gene TRBJ1-1; possible D gene TRBD1, 5 bases. The source material was PBMCs. The TCR comes from a man aged 18-30 years in good health and CMV-seronegative. The CDR3 protein is CASSLGQMNTEAFF. For the CDR3, the DNA is TGTGCCAGCAGCTTAGGACAGATGAACACTGAAGCTTTCTTT.